The 12 T cell receptor beta chains given below trace back to one sample, sequenced in a study of siplizumab effects on memory and regulatory T cells. Using immunoSEQ multiplex PCR, the repertoire was profiled, and TCRdb retains in-frame clones only, with some absent. Of tens of thousands of clones in the sample, around 90% were seen once. The specimen sequenced was CD8+ T cells sorted from blood. The receptor set was obtained from a human donor in good health.

The chain joins TRBV15 to TRBJ1-3; D is ambiguous. V shed 4 bases and J shed 1 base, with 17 bases lying between them. This CDR3 has 17 residues. Germline loops: CDR1 LNHNV, CDR2 YYDKDF (reference sequence). CDR3 loop: CATSTRPRLNSGNTIYF. CDR3 bases: TGTGCCACCAGCACCCGCCCACGACTGAATTCTGGAAACACCATATATTTT.

This clone showed up just once. One end of the junction does not line up with germline, which may come from a read error. This chain links TRBV2 with TRBJ2-1, with 11 positions matching TRBD2. The germline gives CDR1 SNHLY, CDR2 FYNNEI. CDR3 size: 16 residues. The CDR3, as DNA: TGCGCCAGCACTTTAGTAGCGGGGGGGCTCTACAATGAGCAGTTCTTC. This codes for CASTLVAGGLYNEQFF.

V and J are TRBV19 and TRBJ1-1; D possibly corresponds to TRBD1 (6 bases). This CDR3 is 13 amino acids long. Germline CDR1 is LNHDA and CDR2 is SQIVND (reference sequence). The V end was cut by 2 bases, the J end by 5 bases, with 9 bases between. Here the CDR3 reads CASSISQGTEAFF. The CDR3 region has the DNA TGTGCCAGTAGTATAAGTCAGGGGACTGAAGCTTTCTTT.

This rearrangement joins TRBV19 to TRBJ2-5; TRBD1 aligns across 10 bases. The trim removed 7 bases at V and 4 bases at J, leaving 6 bases unmatched. CDR1 is LNHDA, CDR2 SQIVND, per germline (reference sequence). This CDR3 is 14 amino acids long. CDR3 sequence (DNA): TGTGCCAGTAATCCCGGGACAGGGGCAGAGACCCAGTACTTC. Protein sequence: CASNPGTGAETQYF. Using reference TRBV19 and TRBJ2-5 for the parts outside the CDR3, the full variable domain is DGGITQSPKYLFRKEGQNVTLSCEQNLNHDAMYWYRQDPGQGLRLIYYSQIVNDFQKGDIAEGYSVSREKKESFPLTVTSAQKNPTAFYLCASNPGTGAETQYFGPGTRLLVL.

This chain connects TRBV4-2 to TRBJ2-7, with TRBD2 identical over 7 bases. The germline CDR1 and CDR2 sequences are LGHNA and YNFKEQ. Trimming at V came to 0 bases and at J to 3 bases, leaving 8 bases not matched to a gene. The CDR3 loop spans 16 amino acids. In nucleotides, the CDR3 is TGTGCCAGCAGCCAAGAGGCTCTAGCGGTAGACTACGAGCAGTACTTC. Encoded protein: CASSQEALAVDYEQYF.

The rearrangement links TRBV29-1 to TRBJ2-1; 9 bases match TRBD1. CDR1 is SQVTM, CDR2 ANQGSEA, per germline. This CDR3 is built from 13 residues. V shed 7 bases and J 4 bases; nucleotides not matched to a gene: 5. In DNA form, the CDR3 reads TGCAGCGAGAGGACAGGGGAATACAATGAGCAGTTCTTC. Amino acids: CSERTGEYNEQFF.

The rearrangement links TRBV7-9 to TRBJ1-2, with D possibly matching TRBD1 (5 bases). CDR1 and CDR2 (germline): SEHNR, FQNEAQ (reference sequence). V lost 8 bases and J lost 2, with 12 bases in between. This CDR3 comprises 13 residues. The CDR3 nucleotides read TGTGCCAGCGACCTACAGGAAAACTATGGCTACACCTTC. Encoded protein: CASDLQENYGYTF. The full variable domain, in which reference TRBV7-9 and TRBJ1-2 provide the parts outside the CDR3, is DTGVSQNPRHKITKRGQNVTFRCDPISEHNRLYWYRQTLGQGPEFLTYFQNEAQLEKSRLLSDRFSAERPKGSFSTLEIQRTEQGDSAMYLCASDLQENYGYTFGSGTRLTVV.

This clone occurred once. Written as DNA, the CDR3 is TGTGCCAGCAGCTTAGAACCCAGCACAGATACGCAGTATTTT. Its translation: CASSLEPSTDTQYF. The V gene is TRBV11-2, the J gene TRBJ2-3; unclear D gene. V was trimmed by 0 bases and J by 0 bases, leaving 4 bases between them. The germline V gene has CDR1 SGHAT and CDR2 FQNNGV. The CDR3 consists of 14 residues. Complete variable domain (other parts from reference TRBV11-2 and TRBJ2-3): EAGVAQSPRYKIIEKRQSVAFWCNPISGHATLYWYQQILGQGPKLLIQFQNNGVVDDSQLPKDRFSAERLKGVDSTLKIQPAKLEDSAVYLCASSLEPSTDTQYFGPGTRLTVL.

The V call is TRBV4-2, the J call TRBJ2-3; 11 positions match TRBD2. J was trimmed by 3 bases and V by 4 bases; bases with no gene match: 6. Germline lookup yields CDR1 LGHNA and CDR2 YNFKEQ. The CDR3 totals 16 residues. Here the CDR3 reads CASSPVAGGPTDTQYF. For the CDR3, the DNA is TGTGCCAGCAGCCCTGTAGCGGGAGGGCCTACAGATACGCAGTATTTT.

The genes are TRBV15 and TRBJ1-6; TRBD1 is a possible D gene (5 bases). The ends were cut back, 0 bases at V and 0 bases at J, with 12 bases in the middle. Germline V CDR1 and CDR2: LNHNV, YYDKDF (reference sequence). This CDR3 is 18 amino acids long. The CDR3 DNA reads as TGTGCCACCAGCAGAGATCCGACAGCTAGCTCCTATAATTCACCCCTCCACTTT. This encodes CATSRDPTASSYNSPLHF.

The chain has TRBV5-6 and TRBJ1-4; 7 bases agree with TRBD1. CDR3 length: 15 residues. V was pared by 4 bases and J by 13 bases, with 16 bases of the junction left unmatched. Germline CDR1 and CDR2: SGHDT and YYEEEE. CDR3 in DNA: TGTGCCAGCAGCACCCCGACAGGGTCCCGAGGAGGACTGTTTTTT. It encodes CASSTPTGSRGGLFF.

The CDR3 sequence: CATLEFRVAEAFF. Written as DNA, the CDR3 is TGTGCCACCCTAGAATTCAGGGTGGCTGAAGCTTTCTTT. The chain employs TRBV13 and TRBJ1-1, with a possible D match to TRBD1 (5 bases). This CDR3 has 13 residues. V lost 10 bases and J lost 6, with 18 bases in between. CDR1 PRHDT and CDR2 FYEKMQ come from the germline V gene (reference sequence). Based on the CDR3 plus reference TRBV13 and TRBJ1-1, the full variable domain is AAGVIQSPRHLIKEKRETATLKCYPIPRHDTVYWYQQGPGQDPQFLISFYEKMQSDKGSIPDRFSAQQFSDYHSELNMSSLELGDSALYFCATLEFRVAEAFFGQGTRLTVV.